The source of this TCR beta chain is a study of shared clonotypes between healthy human individuals. Clones were sequenced by immunoSEQ multiplex PCR, and TCRdb holds only the in-frame ones, with some missing. The repertoire holds around 500,000 clones, around 79% seen once, with more than 10% in the top ten. The CDR3 is 14 residues long. V was pared by 1 base and J by 5 bases, with 5 bases of the junction left unmatched. CDR1 SGHRS and CDR2 YFSETQ come from the germline V gene. Sample: PBMCs. The TCR sequence derives from a middle-aged woman in good health. Some clones in this sample may be carry-over from other donors' samples. The V and J genes are TRBV5-1 and TRBJ2-5, with TRBD2 identical over 7 bases. The CDR3 sequence is CASSLLFGGETQYF. The DNA of the CDR3 is TGCGCCAGCAGCTTGTTGTTCGGGGGGGAGACCCAGTACTTC.